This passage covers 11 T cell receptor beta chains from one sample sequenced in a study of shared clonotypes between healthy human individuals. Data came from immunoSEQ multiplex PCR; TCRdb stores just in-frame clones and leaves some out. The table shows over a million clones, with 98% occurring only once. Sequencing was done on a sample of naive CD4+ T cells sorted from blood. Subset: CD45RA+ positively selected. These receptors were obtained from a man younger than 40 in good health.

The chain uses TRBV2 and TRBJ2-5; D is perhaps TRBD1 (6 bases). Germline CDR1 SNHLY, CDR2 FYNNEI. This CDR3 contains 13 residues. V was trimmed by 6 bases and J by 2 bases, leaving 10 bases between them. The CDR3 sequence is CASSGQYQETQYF. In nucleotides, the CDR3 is TGTGCCAGCAGCGGACAGTATCAAGAGACCCAGTACTTC.

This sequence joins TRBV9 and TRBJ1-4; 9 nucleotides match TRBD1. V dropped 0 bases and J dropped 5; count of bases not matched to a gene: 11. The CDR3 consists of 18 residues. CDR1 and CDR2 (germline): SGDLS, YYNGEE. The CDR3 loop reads CASSVAPGGQGRNEKLFF. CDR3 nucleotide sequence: TGTGCCAGCAGCGTAGCCCCGGGGGGACAGGGCCGGAATGAAAAACTGTTTTTT.

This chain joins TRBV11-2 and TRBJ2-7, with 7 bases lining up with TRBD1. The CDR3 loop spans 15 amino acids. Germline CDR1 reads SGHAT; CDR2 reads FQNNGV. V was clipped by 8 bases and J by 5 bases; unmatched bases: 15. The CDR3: CASLTPGGFYNEQYF. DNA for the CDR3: TGTGCCAGCCTGACCCCAGGGGGATTCTACAACGAGCAGTACTTC.

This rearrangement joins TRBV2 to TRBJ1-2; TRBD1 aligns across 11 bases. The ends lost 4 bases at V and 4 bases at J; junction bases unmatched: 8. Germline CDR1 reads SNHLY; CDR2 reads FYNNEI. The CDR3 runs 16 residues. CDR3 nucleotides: TGTGCCAGCAGTGTCCCGCGGACAGGGGGCTTCTATGGCTACACCTTC. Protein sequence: CASSVPRTGGFYGYTF. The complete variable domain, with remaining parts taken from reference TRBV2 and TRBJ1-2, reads EPEVTQTPSHQVTQMGQEVILRCVPISNHLYFYWYRQILGQKVEFLVSFYNNEISEKSEIFDDQFSVERPDGSNFTLKIRSTKLEDSAMYFCASSVPRTGGFYGYTFGSGTRLTVV.

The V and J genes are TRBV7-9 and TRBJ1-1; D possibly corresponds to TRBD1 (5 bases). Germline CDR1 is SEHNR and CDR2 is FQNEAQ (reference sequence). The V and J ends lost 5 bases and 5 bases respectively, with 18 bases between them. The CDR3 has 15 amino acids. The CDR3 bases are TGTGCCAGCAGCCCGTGGGGGGTGGGTCAAACTGAAGCTTTCTTT. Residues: CASSPWGVGQTEAFF.

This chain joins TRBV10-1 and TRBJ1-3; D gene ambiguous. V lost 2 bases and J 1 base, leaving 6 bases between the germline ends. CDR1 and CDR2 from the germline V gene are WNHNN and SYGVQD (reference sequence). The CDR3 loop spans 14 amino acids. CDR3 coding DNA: TGCGCCAGCAGTGAGCACAGATCTGGAAACACCATATATTTT. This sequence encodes CASSEHRSGNTIYF.

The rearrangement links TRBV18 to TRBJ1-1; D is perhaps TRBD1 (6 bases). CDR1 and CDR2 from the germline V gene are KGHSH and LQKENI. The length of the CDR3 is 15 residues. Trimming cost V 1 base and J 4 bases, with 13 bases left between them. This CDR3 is CASSPRQGPGTEAFF. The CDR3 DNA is TGTGCCAGCTCACCACGGCAGGGGCCTGGCACTGAAGCTTTCTTT.

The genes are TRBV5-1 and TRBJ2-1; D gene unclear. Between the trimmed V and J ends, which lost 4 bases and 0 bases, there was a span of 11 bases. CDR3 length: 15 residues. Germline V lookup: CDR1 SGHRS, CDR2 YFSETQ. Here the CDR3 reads CASSLQHSSYNEQFF. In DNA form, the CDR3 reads TGCGCCAGCAGCCTCCAGCATAGCTCCTACAATGAGCAGTTCTTC. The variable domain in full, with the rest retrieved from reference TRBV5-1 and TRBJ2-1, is KAGVTQTPRYLIKTRGQQVTLSCSPISGHRSVSWYQQTPGQGLQFLFEYFSETQRNKGNFPGRFSGRQFSNSRSEMNVSTLELGDSALYLCASSLQHSSYNEQFFGPGTRLTVL.

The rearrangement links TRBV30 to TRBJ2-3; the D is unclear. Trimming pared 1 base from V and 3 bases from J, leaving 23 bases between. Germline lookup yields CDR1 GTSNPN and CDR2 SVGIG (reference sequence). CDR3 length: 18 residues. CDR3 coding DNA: TGTGCCTGGAGTGCCCATTTCCGGGCAGCACTAATTACAGATACGCAGTATTTT. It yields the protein CAWSAHFRAALITDTQYF.

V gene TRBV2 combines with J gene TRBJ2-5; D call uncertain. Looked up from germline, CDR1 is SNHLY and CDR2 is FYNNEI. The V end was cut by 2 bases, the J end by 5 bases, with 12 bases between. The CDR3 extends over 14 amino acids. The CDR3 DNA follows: TGTGCCAGCAGTGAAAATCTAGTTAGCGAGACCCAGTACTTC. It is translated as CASSENLVSETQYF.

The chain's CDR3 is CASSYGGTNEKLFF. CDR3 in DNA: TGTGCCAGCAGCTACGGGGGAACTAATGAAAAACTGTTTTTT. This chain connects TRBV5-6 to TRBJ1-4, with a weak D call TRBD1 (5 bases). The CDR3 covers 14 residues. CDR1 is SGHDT and CDR2 is YYEEEE in the germline V gene. V gave up 3 bases and J gave up 1 base, with 7 bases separating them.